This T cell receptor (beta chain) was documented in a study of technical replicates of blood from several donors. The germline V gene has CDR1 MGHRA and CDR2 YSYEKL. This CDR3 spans 15 amino acids. Trimming pared 4 bases from V and 3 bases from J, leaving 16 bases between. The table came from immunoSEQ multiplex PCR; TCRdb's copy has only in-frame clones and leaves some out. There are tens of thousands of clones in the sample; approximately 94% occur only once, and 0.36% lies in the top ten. This clonotype was sampled from a human donor in good health. The chain links TRBV4-1 to TRBJ2-7; no definite D call. Sequencing used T cells isolated from PBMCs. This CDR3 reads CASSPLEHDFYEQYF. For the CDR3, the DNA is TGCGCCAGCAGCCCTCTAGAGCACGACTTCTACGAGCAGTACTTC.